This T cell receptor beta chain comes out of a study of cytomegalovirus exposure and HLA in healthy donors. PCR employed 60 Vbeta and 13 Jbeta primers. The repertoire was sequenced with immunoSEQ multiplex PCR; TCRdb's copy has only in-frame clones and lacks some. Here the sample spans about 150,000 clones, 74% being singletons. After removal of 9 bases from V and 3 bases from J, the junction contained 5 bases not matched to a gene. This CDR3 has 13 amino acids. In germline, CDR1 is MNHNS, CDR2 SASEGT. This clone was seen more than once but under ten times. The rearrangement uses TRBV6-1 and TRBJ1-2, with TRBD1 identical over 9 bases. The clonotype originates from a man younger than 45 in good health and CMV-seronegative. Sequenced sample: PBMCs. As DNA, the CDR3 is TGTGCCAGTTCACGGGACAGGGACTATGGCTACACCTTC. Its protein product is CASSRDRDYGYTF.